The 8 T cell receptor beta chains below all came from one sample that was sequenced in a study of CD8 T cells in Susac syndrome. After extraction with the RNeasy kit, 0.5 to 1 ug of the RNA was reverse transcribed using random hexamers. MiXCR was run by TCRdb on the immunoSEQ multiplex PCR reads, yielding one entry per CDR3 protein. The sample holds about 170,000 distinct CDR3 sequences, about 96% seen once. The sequencing input was CD4+ T cells from PBMCs. The receptor source for this set is a human donor with Susac syndrome.

The chain combines TRBV5-1 with TRBJ1-1; 8 bases match TRBD1. The CDR3 runs to 13 residues. With 0 bases clipped from V and 7 bases from J, the junction kept 2 bases outside the gene matches. Germline V gene data show CDR1 as SGHRS and CDR2 as YFSETQ. The CDR3 nucleotides read TGCGCCAGCAGCTTGGCAGGGGGCGGTGAAGCTTTCTTT. It translates to CASSLAGGGEAFF.

The genes are TRBV19 and TRBJ1-1; TRBD1 matches at 8 bases. The V gene's germline CDR1 is LNHDA and CDR2 SQIVND (reference sequence). This CDR3 comprises 14 residues. V trimming: 7 bases; J trimming: 4 bases; junction bases outside the gene matches: 8. The CDR3 sequence is CASIPPDRGTEAFF. The CDR3 DNA reads TGTGCCAGTATCCCCCCCGACAGGGGCACTGAAGCTTTCTTT.

V is TRBV19 and J is TRBJ1-6; 10 bases line up with TRBD1. V lost 8 bases to trimming and J lost 11 bases; unmatched junction nucleotides: 9. Germline V CDR1 and CDR2: LNHDA, SQIVND (reference sequence). The CDR3 covers 14 residues. This CDR3 is CASGGDRGIAPLHF. The CDR3 bases are TGTGCCAGTGGTGGGGACAGGGGTATTGCACCCCTCCACTTT.

CDR3 sequence (DNA): TGCGCCAGCAGCTTGACGGGGGATGAGACCCAGTACTTC. Amino acids: CASSLTGDETQYF. V gene TRBV5-1 combines with J gene TRBJ2-5, with a tentative D call TRBD2 (6 bases). V was clipped by 1 base and J by 5 bases, with 9 bases between them. CDR3 size: 13 residues. Germline-derived CDR1 and CDR2 are SGHRS and YFSETQ.

The chain recombines TRBV3-1 with TRBJ2-2, with D hard to call. V was pared by 1 base and J by 9 bases, with 9 bases between. In germline, CDR1 is LGHDT, CDR2 YNNKEL (reference sequence). The CDR3 is 13 amino acids. CDR3 nucleotide sequence: TGTGCCAGCAGCCAAGCGGAGCGCCGGGAGCTGTTTTTT. Translating gives CASSQAERRELFF.

This chain connects TRBV5-1 to TRBJ2-1; the match to TRBD1 covers 8 bases. Germline V CDR1 and CDR2: SGHRS, YFSETQ. This CDR3 spans 15 amino acids. The V gene end was trimmed by 3 bases and the J gene end by 0 bases; junction bases not matched to a gene: 2. The CDR3 sequence: CASSWTGSSYNEQFF. CDR3 bases: TGCGCCAGCAGCTGGACAGGGAGCTCCTACAATGAGCAGTTCTTC.

CDR3 region: CASSPRARQETQYF. CDR3 nucleotides: TGTGCCAGCTCACCACGGGCCCGCCAAGAGACCCAGTACTTC. The gene calls are TRBV18 and TRBJ2-5; D remains unclear. Trimming took off 1 base at V and 1 base at J, with 7 bases between the two ends. Per germline, CDR1 KGHSH and CDR2 LQKENI. This CDR3 region has 14 residues.

The chain is built from TRBV29-1 and TRBJ1-4, with D unresolved. The germline CDR1 and CDR2 sequences are SQVTM and ANQGSEA. The CDR3 runs to 11 residues. Trimming stripped 4 bases from V and 8 bases from J, with 8 bases between. Here the CDR3 reads CSVGGREKLFF. CDR3 DNA sequence: TGCAGCGTTGGAGGTCGGGAAAAACTGTTTTTT.